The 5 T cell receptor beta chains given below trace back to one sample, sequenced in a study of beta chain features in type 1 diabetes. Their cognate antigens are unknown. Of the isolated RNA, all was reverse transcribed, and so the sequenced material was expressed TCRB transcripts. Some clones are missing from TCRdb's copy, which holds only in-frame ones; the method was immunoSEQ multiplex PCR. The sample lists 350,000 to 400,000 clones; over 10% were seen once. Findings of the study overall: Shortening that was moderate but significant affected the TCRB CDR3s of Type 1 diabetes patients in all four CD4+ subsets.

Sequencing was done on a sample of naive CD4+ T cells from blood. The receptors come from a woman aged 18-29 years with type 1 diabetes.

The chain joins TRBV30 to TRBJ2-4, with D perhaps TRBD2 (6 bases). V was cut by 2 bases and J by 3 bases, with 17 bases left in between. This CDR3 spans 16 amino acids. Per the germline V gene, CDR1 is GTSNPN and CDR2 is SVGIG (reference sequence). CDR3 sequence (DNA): TGTGCCTGGAGTACGCGCCCTGCGGGGATCAAAAACATTCAGTACTTC. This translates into CAWSTRPAGIKNIQYF.

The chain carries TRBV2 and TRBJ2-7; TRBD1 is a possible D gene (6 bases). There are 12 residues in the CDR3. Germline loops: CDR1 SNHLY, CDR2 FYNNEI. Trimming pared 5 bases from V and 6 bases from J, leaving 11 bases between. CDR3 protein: CASSPQGREQYF. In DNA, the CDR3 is TGTGCCAGCAGTCCACAGGGACGCGAGCAGTACTTC. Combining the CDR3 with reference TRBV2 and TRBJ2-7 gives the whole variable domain EPEVTQTPSHQVTQMGQEVILRCVPISNHLYFYWYRQILGQKVEFLVSFYNNEISEKSEIFDDQFSVERPDGSNFTLKIRSTKLEDSAMYFCASSPQGREQYFGPGTRLTVT.

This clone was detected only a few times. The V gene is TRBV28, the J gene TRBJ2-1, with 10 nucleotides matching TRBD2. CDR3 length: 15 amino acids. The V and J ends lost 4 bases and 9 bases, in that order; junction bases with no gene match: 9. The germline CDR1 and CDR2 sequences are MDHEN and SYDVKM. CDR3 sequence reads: CASSYSSGRVREQFF. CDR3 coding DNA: TGTGCCAGCAGTTACTCTAGCGGGAGAGTACGTGAGCAGTTCTTC.

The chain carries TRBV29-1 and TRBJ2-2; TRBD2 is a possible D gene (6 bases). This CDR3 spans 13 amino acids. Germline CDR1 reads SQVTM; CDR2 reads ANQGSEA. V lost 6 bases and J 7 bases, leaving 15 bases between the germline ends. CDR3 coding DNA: TGCAGCGTGACCCGGGACTCCGGCGGGGAGCTGTTTTTT. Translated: CSVTRDSGGELFF.

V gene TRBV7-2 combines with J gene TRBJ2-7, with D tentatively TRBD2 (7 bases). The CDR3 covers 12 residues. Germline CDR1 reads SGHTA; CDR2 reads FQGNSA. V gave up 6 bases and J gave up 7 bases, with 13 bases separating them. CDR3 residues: CASREGGREQYF. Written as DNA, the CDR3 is TGTGCCAGCAGGGAGGGGGGGAGGGAGCAGTACTTC.